These 15 T cell receptor beta chains were all obtained from the same sample, sequenced in a study of CD8 T cells in Susac syndrome. Random hexamers were used to reverse transcribe the RNA input (about 0.45 to 1 ug). TCRdb re-called the immunoSEQ multiplex PCR reads through MiXCR, storing one row per CDR3 protein. Of some 260,000 distinct CDR3 sequences detected, 70% to 90% appear once; the ten largest clones hold around 0.11%. The sample comprised CD8+ T cells from PBMCs. These receptors all come from a human donor with multiple sclerosis.

The chain joins TRBV11-1 to TRBJ2-5; the D is unclear. CDR3 size: 14 residues. Trimming left V 3 bases short and J 2 bases short, with 10 bases between. Looked up from germline, CDR1 is SGHAT and CDR2 is FQDESV (reference sequence). The CDR3 loop reads CASSFDGSQETQYF. Written as DNA, the CDR3 is TGTGCCAGCAGCTTCGACGGATCACAAGAGACCCAGTACTTC.

There are a few counts of this clonotype. The chain joins TRBV7-9 to TRBJ2-7; no definite D call. Looked up from germline, CDR1 is SEHNR and CDR2 is FQNEAQ (reference sequence). The CDR3 length is 12 residues. V was pared by 3 bases and J by 2 bases, with 5 bases between. CDR3 region: CASSFHPYEQYF. In nucleotides, the CDR3 is TGTGCCAGCAGCTTTCACCCCTACGAGCAGTACTTC.

The chain joins TRBV27 to TRBJ2-1; 10 bases match TRBD2. Germline trimming cut 9 bases from V and 0 bases from J; bases unmatched to any gene: 2. Germline V CDR1 and CDR2: MNHEY, SMNVEV (reference sequence). The length of the CDR3 is 14 residues. CDR3 in amino acids: CASSSGSSYNEQFF. The CDR3 nucleotides read TGTGCCAGTTCTAGCGGGAGCTCCTACAATGAGCAGTTCTTC.

V gene TRBV12-3 or TRBV12-4 combines with J gene TRBJ2-1, with D perhaps being TRBD1 or TRBD2 (5 bases each). This CDR3 comprises 11 residues. V lost 3 bases, J lost 11 bases, and 8 bases lay in between. The CDR3 protein is CASSFEGKQFF. CDR3 sequence (DNA): TGTGCCAGCAGTTTCGAGGGGAAGCAGTTCTTC.

V and J are TRBV11-2 and TRBJ2-1, with 8 nucleotides matching TRBD2. Germline V gene data show CDR1 as SGHAT and CDR2 as FQNNGV. J lost 4 bases, V lost 5 bases, and 10 bases had no gene match. The CDR3 runs 16 residues. The chain's CDR3 is CASSRLSSGDYNEQFF. The CDR3 DNA follows: TGTGCCAGCAGCCGGCTAAGTAGCGGGGATTACAATGAGCAGTTCTTC.

The chain combines TRBV27 with TRBJ2-7, with 9 bases lining up with TRBD1. Germline CDR1 and CDR2: MNHEY and SMNVEV (reference sequence). The J segment lost 3 bases and the V segment lost 4 bases, leaving 7 bases of the junction unmatched. This CDR3 is built from 15 residues. CDR3 loop: CASSWGQGGFYEQYF. Written as DNA, the CDR3 is TGTGCCAGCAGTTGGGGACAGGGTGGTTTCTACGAGCAGTACTTC.

The chain carries TRBV27 and TRBJ2-1; no clear D. V was clipped by 5 bases and J by 2 bases, with 16 bases between them. This CDR3 region has 16 residues. Germline CDR1 MNHEY, CDR2 SMNVEV (reference sequence). The CDR3 loop reads CASSVTPRITYNEQFF. In DNA form, the CDR3 reads TGTGCCAGCAGTGTGACCCCCCGAATTACCTACAATGAGCAGTTCTTC.

The rearrangement uses TRBV27 and TRBJ1-6; no definite D call. V lost 2 bases and J 8 bases, leaving 10 bases between the germline ends. Per germline, CDR1 MNHEY and CDR2 SMNVEV (reference sequence). There are 14 residues in the CDR3. Here the CDR3 DNA reads TGTGCCAGCAGTTTAGAACAGCTTCATTCACCCCTCCACTTT. This encodes CASSLEQLHSPLHF.

V is TRBV10-3 and J is TRBJ1-2; 7 nucleotides match TRBD1. Trimming at V came to 7 bases and at J to 7 bases, leaving 9 bases not matched to a gene. CDR1 is ENHRY and CDR2 is SYGVKD in the germline V gene. The CDR3 loop spans 13 amino acids. The CDR3 bases are TGTGCCATCACCCGGGACAGAAGGAGTGGCTACACCTTC. As protein: CAITRDRRSGYTF.

This clonotype has just a few counts. The rearrangement uses TRBV5-4 and TRBJ1-2, with a weak D call TRBD1 (5 bases). Germline V gene lookup returns CDR1 SGHNT and CDR2 YYREEE (reference sequence). The CDR3 extends over 13 amino acids. Trimming left V 3 bases short and J 4 bases short, with 10 bases between. CDR3 sequence (DNA): TGTGCCAGCAGCTACGACAGCCTCTATGGCTACACCTTC. Translation gives CASSYDSLYGYTF.

The rearrangement uses TRBV30 and TRBJ2-7; tentatively, D is TRBD1 or TRBD2 (5 bases each). This CDR3 region has 11 residues. Germline CDR1 reads GTSNPN; CDR2 reads SVGIG (reference sequence). V lost 5 bases and J lost 7, with 12 bases in between. CDR3 coding DNA: TGTGCCTGGGAATTTGGGGGTGAGCAGTACTTC. It codes for CAWEFGGEQYF.

A few counts support this clonotype. The J gene is TRBJ2-2, the V gene TRBV6-1; 9 positions match TRBD1. CDR1 and CDR2 from the germline V gene are MNHNS and SASEGT. Trimming took 5 bases from V and 4 from J; bases not matched to a gene: 2. The CDR3 runs to 14 residues. The CDR3 DNA reads TGTGCCAGCAGTACGACAGGGGGCACCGGGGAGCTGTTTTTT. Its protein product is CASSTTGGTGELFF.

The chain combines TRBV29-1 with TRBJ1-1, with D perhaps matching TRBD1 (5 bases). Looked up from germline, CDR1 is SQVTM and CDR2 is ANQGSEA. The CDR3 spans 15 residues. V lost 7 bases, J lost 7 bases, and 25 bases lay in between. CDR3 region: CSAQIRQRPSFEAFF. CDR3 in DNA: TGCAGCGCTCAAATCCGACAGAGACCAAGCTTTGAAGCTTTCTTT.

The V call is TRBV20-1, the J call TRBJ2-7; D not resolved. The CDR3 consists of 16 residues. Trimming took 0 bases from V and 0 from J, leaving 15 bases between them. Germline assignment: CDR1 DFQATT and CDR2 SNEGSKA (reference sequence). Here the CDR3 reads CSARDPDGTFSYEQYF. Written as DNA, the CDR3 is TGCAGTGCTAGAGACCCCGACGGCACCTTCTCCTACGAGCAGTACTTC.

This clonotype was counted once. The chain employs TRBV19 and TRBJ2-1, with unresolved D. The CDR3 has 15 amino acids. Germline-derived CDR1 and CDR2 are LNHDA and SQIVND (reference sequence). V was pared by 5 bases and J by 2 bases, with 13 bases between. CDR3 protein: CASSSATRTYNEQFF. CDR3 sequence (DNA): TGTGCCAGTAGTTCAGCTACCCGGACCTACAATGAGCAGTTCTTC.